The T cell receptor (beta chain) under discussion was sequenced for a study of shared clonotypes between healthy human individuals. Study as a whole: Donors were two women and a few men aged 18 to 49.

Findings and caveats of the study: Sequencing depth was expected to influence donor clonotype sharing.

This CDR3 is 16 amino acids long. From germline, CDR1 is LNHDA and CDR2 SQIVND (reference sequence). The junction had 7 bases not matched to a gene; V was cut back by 2 bases and J by 5 bases. Turning to this clone: Its target is unknown.

Unsorted PBMC DNA went through sequencing on ten immunoSEQ deep assay plates. Produced via immunoSEQ multiplex PCR; TCRdb's table is partial and in-frame only. The table has some 450,000 clones, roughly three quarters seen once; the top ten hold 12%. V gene TRBV19 combines with J gene TRBJ2-7; TRBD2 matches at 12 bases. This sequence originates from a middle-aged woman in good health. Some clones in this sample may be carry-over from other donors' samples. Sequencing used PBMCs. CDR3 loop: CASSIPRLAGDDEQYF. The CDR3, as DNA: TGTGCCAGTAGTATACCGCGACTAGCGGGAGACGACGAGCAGTACTTC. Together with reference TRBV19 and TRBJ2-7, the CDR3 gives the full variable domain: DGGITQSPKYLFRKEGQNVTLSCEQNLNHDAMYWYRQDPGQGLRLIYYSQIVNDFQKGDIAEGYSVSREKKESFPLTVTSAQKNPTAFYLCASSIPRLAGDDEQYFGPGTRLTVT.